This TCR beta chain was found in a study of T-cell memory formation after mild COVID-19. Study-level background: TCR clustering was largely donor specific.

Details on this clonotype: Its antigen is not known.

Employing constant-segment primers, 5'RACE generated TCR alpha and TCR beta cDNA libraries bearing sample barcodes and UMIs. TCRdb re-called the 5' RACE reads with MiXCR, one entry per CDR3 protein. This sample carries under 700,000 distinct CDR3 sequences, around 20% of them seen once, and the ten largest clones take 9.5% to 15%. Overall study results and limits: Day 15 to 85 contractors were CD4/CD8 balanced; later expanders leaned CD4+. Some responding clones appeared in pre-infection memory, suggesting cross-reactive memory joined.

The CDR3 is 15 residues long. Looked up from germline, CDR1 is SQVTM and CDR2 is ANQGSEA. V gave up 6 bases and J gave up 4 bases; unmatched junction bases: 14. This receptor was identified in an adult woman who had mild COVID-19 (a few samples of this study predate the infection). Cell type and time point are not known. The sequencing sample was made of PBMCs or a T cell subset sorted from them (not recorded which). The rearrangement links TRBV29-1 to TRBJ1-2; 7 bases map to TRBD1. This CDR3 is CSVQGEQGSFYGYTF. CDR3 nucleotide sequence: TGCAGCGTCCAAGGGGAACAGGGGTCATTCTATGGCTACACCTTC.